This is a list of T cell receptor beta chains from one sample in a study of CD8 T cells in Susac syndrome. TCRdb ran MiXCR on the immunoSEQ multiplex PCR reads and lists one entry per CDR3 protein. The table has approximately 190,000 distinct CDR3 sequences, just under 95% seen once. The material sequenced was CD8+ T cells from PBMCs. These receptors were collected from a human donor with Susac syndrome. The CDR3 runs from the conserved cysteine through the conserved F or W. The D gene is left open where the match is weak. Clone size, where shown, is once, few, many, or a class for clones that have expanded.

v_call	d_call	clone_size	j_call	cdr3_length	cdr3_aa	cdr3_nt
TRBV27	.	.	TRBJ1-1	15	CASSLGTGLRPEAFF	TGTGCCAGCAGTTTAGGGACTGGACTAAGACCTGAAGCTTTCTTT
TRBV7-9	.	.	TRBJ2-3	15	CASSPWGGLADTQYF	TGTGCCAGCAGCCCCTGGGGCGGCCTAGCAGATACGCAGTATTTT
TRBV24-1	.	.	TRBJ2-1	13	CATSDLPGGEQFF	TGTGCCACCAGTGACCTCCCCGGGGGTGAGCAGTTCTTC
TRBV7-9	.	.	TRBJ2-5	15	CASSRPGGPSETQYF	TGTGCCAGCAGCCGTCCGGGCGGTCCTTCGGAGACCCAGTACTTC
TRBV16	.	.	TRBJ1-1	14	CASSRLRGGTEAFF	TGTGCCAGCAGCCGTCTTCGCGGGGGCACTGAAGCTTTCTTT
TRBV7-3	.	.	TRBJ2-2	16	CASSFGGGGHTGELFF	TGTGCCAGCAGCTTCGGAGGCGGGGGCCACACCGGGGAGCTGTTTTTT
TRBV3-1	.	.	TRBJ2-7	16	CASSQEAGTYFYEQYF	TGTGCCAGCAGCCAAGAAGCCGGGACATATTTCTACGAGCAGTACTTC
TRBV20-1	TRBD1	.	TRBJ1-1	13	CSADRDRDTEAFF	TGCAGTGCCGACAGGGATCGGGACACTGAAGCTTTCTTT
TRBV29-1	TRBD1	.	TRBJ2-5	12	CSAGTGLETQYF	TGCAGCGCCGGGACAGGGCTGGAGACCCAGTACTTC
TRBV9	TRBD1	.	TRBJ1-2	16	CASSVGRDRHNYGYTF	TGTGCCAGCAGCGTAGGGCGGGACAGGCATAACTATGGCTACACCTTC
TRBV7-8	TRBD1	.	TRBJ1-1	16	CASSPIGGGFGTEAFF	TGTGCCAGCAGCCCCATAGGAGGGGGCTTTGGGACTGAAGCTTTCTTT
TRBV24-1	.	.	TRBJ2-3	14	CATSDLRDQDTQYF	TGTGCCACCAGTGATTTGCGAGACCAGGATACGCAGTATTTT
TRBV29-1	TRBD1	.	TRBJ2-7	15	CSVEYSGTGSYEQYF	TGCAGCGTTGAATACTCCGGGACAGGGTCCTACGAGCAGTACTTC
TRBV24-1	TRBD2	.	TRBJ2-1	18	CATSDPLTSGTSYNEQFF	TGTGCCACCAGTGACCCCTTGACGAGCGGGACCTCCTACAATGAGCAGTTCTTC
TRBV5-1	.	.	TRBJ2-1	12	CASSPESNEQFF	TGCGCCAGCAGCCCCGAGAGCAATGAGCAGTTCTTC
TRBV28	TRBD1	.	TRBJ1-5	15	CASSLDRGLRQPQHF	TGTGCCAGCAGTTTAGACAGGGGGCTAAGGCAGCCCCAGCATTTT
TRBV6-2/TRBV6-3	TRBD1	.	TRBJ2-3	14	CATWTGGSADTQYF	TGTGCCACTTGGACAGGGGGTTCAGCAGATACGCAGTATTTT
TRBV5-1	.	.	TRBJ2-7	18	CASSLGIHTRDSDYEQYF	TGCGCCAGCAGCTTGGGAATCCATACCCGGGACTCAGACTACGAGCAGTACTTC
TRBV5-1	.	once	TRBJ2-5	13	CASRGGSQETQYF	TGCGCCAGCAGGGGAGGAAGCCAAGAGACCCAGTACTTC
TRBV20-1	.	.	TRBJ2-7	16	CSAPPGPGQYSYEQYF	TGCAGTGCTCCCCCCGGGCCGGGGCAATATTCCTACGAGCAGTACTTC
TRBV20-1	.	.	TRBJ2-5	12	CSAKEFVETQYF	TGCAGTGCCAAGGAATTTGTAGAGACCCAGTACTTC
TRBV28	.	.	TRBJ1-5	15	CASSFQRLSNQPQHF	TGTGCCAGCAGTTTCCAGCGCCTTTCCAATCAGCCCCAGCATTTT
TRBV29-1	.	.	TRBJ2-5	14	CSVEVDTRGETQYF	TGCAGCGTTGAGGTGGACACCCGAGGGGAGACCCAGTACTTC
TRBV24-1	.	.	TRBJ1-5	14	CATSGTDSNQPQHF	TGTGCCACTTCCGGGACGGATAGCAATCAGCCCCAGCATTTT
TRBV6-1	.	.	TRBJ2-6	16	CASGNRVPSGANVLTF	TGTGCCAGCGGCAACAGAGTCCCCTCTGGGGCCAACGTCCTGACTTTC
TRBV25-1	.	.	TRBJ2-7	12	CASSGGSYEQYF	TGTGCCAGCAGTGGTGGGTCCTACGAGCAGTACTTC
TRBV24-1	.	.	TRBJ1-1	13	CATSEGGRTEAFF	TGTGCCACCAGTGAAGGGGGAAGGACTGAAGCTTTCTTT
TRBV18	.	.	TRBJ2-2	13	CASSPPKPEALFF	TGTGCCAGCTCACCACCGAAGCCTGAGGCGCTGTTTTTT
TRBV9	.	.	TRBJ2-3	14	CASSPATVIDTQYF	TGTGCCAGCTCCCCGGCTACGGTTATTGATACGCAGTATTTT
TRBV19	.	.	TRBJ2-4	15	CASSIGGDAKNIQYF	TGTGCCAGTAGTATAGGAGGTGACGCCAAAAACATTCAGTACTTC
TRBV29-1	.	.	TRBJ2-6	15	CSVEGGNSGANVLTF	TGCAGCGTTGAAGGCGGGAACTCTGGGGCCAACGTCCTGACTTTC
TRBV24-1	.	.	TRBJ2-1	13	CATSDTTRGEQFF	TGTGCCACCAGTGATACTACTAGGGGTGAGCAGTTCTTC
TRBV12-3/TRBV12-4	.	.	TRBJ2-1	14	CASSFGVLRDEQFF	TGTGCCAGCAGTTTCGGGGTATTACGTGATGAGCAGTTCTTC
TRBV4-1	.	.	TRBJ1-3	15	CASSQATGARNTIYF	TGCGCCAGCAGCCAAGCGACCGGAGCTAGAAACACCATATATTTT
TRBV12-3/TRBV12-4	.	.	TRBJ1-1	13	CASITPGGTEAFF	TGTGCCAGCATAACACCCGGAGGGACTGAAGCTTTCTTT
TRBV12-3/TRBV12-4	.	.	TRBJ1-4	15	CASSGGRDREEKLFF	TGTGCCAGCAGCGGCGGGAGGGACCGGGAGGAAAAACTGTTTTTT
TRBV9	.	.	TRBJ1-6	17	CASSVQAYSSYNSPLHF	TGTGCCAGCAGCGTTCAGGCCTATTCCTCCTATAATTCACCCCTCCACTTT
TRBV5-6	TRBD2	.	TRBJ2-1	15	CASSLVSGGPHEQFF	TGTGCCAGCAGCTTGGTTAGCGGGGGGCCACATGAGCAGTTCTTC
TRBV15	TRBD2	.	TRBJ2-1	12	CATSPWEGEQFF	TGTGCCACCAGCCCCTGGGAGGGTGAGCAGTTCTTC
TRBV28	.	.	TRBJ2-7	14	CASSPGTLTYEQYF	TGTGCCAGCAGTCCCGGGACGTTGACCTACGAGCAGTACTTC
TRBV9	TRBD2	.	TRBJ2-1	16	CASTHQVSGTSSEQFF	TGTGCCAGCACCCACCAGGTGTCTGGGACTAGCAGTGAGCAGTTCTTC
TRBV5-1	.	.	TRBJ2-5	12	CASSWDPRFQYF	TGCGCCAGCAGCTGGGACCCACGGTTCCAGTACTTC
TRBV20-1	.	.	TRBJ2-5	16	CSARDWGGGGGETQYF	TGCAGTGCTAGAGATTGGGGAGGGGGGGGCGGCGAGACCCAGTACTTC
TRBV12-3/TRBV12-4	.	.	TRBJ2-2	15	CASSSIDSPTGELFF	TGTGCCAGCAGTTCTATCGACAGCCCGACCGGGGAGCTGTTTTTT